The 24 T cell receptor beta chains below come from one sample, sequenced in a study of CD8 T cells in Susac syndrome. After extraction with the RNeasy kit, about 0.5 to 1 ug of the RNA was reverse transcribed using random hexamers. TCRdb re-called the immunoSEQ multiplex PCR reads through MiXCR, storing one row per CDR3 protein. The sample consists of about 110,000 distinct CDR3 sequences, about 95% of them appearing once. The sample was CD4+ T cells from PBMCs. The receptors come from a human donor in good health.

The CDR3 DNA sequence: TGTGCCAGCAGCCCAGGGGGGCAGGGGGTCGGAGAGACCCAGTACTTC. It codes for CASSPGGQGVGETQYF. This chain joins TRBV11-3 and TRBJ2-5; TRBD1 is a possible D gene (7 bases). CDR1 is SGHNT and CDR2 is YENEEA in the germline V gene. The CDR3 extends over 16 amino acids. Trimming took off 5 bases at V and 4 bases at J, with 20 bases between the two ends.

V usage is TRBV7-9 and J usage is TRBJ2-5, with D tentatively TRBD1 (7 bases). The CDR3 has 15 amino acids. Germline assignment: CDR1 SEHNR and CDR2 FQNEAQ (reference sequence). Deletions cut 4 bases from V and 2 bases from J, with 14 bases between. CDR3 protein: CASSSPRGRQETQYF. CDR3 DNA sequence: TGTGCCAGCAGCTCCCCCAGGGGGAGGCAAGAGACCCAGTACTTC.

This clonotype appeared a single time. J is TRBJ2-7 and V is TRBV6-6; D is unresolved. The V and J ends lost 7 bases and 2 bases respectively, with 12 bases between them. The CDR3 has 13 residues. The V gene's germline CDR1 is MNHNY and CDR2 SVGAGI (reference sequence). The CDR3 DNA sequence: TGTGCCAGCAAAAGACCTCCTCCCTACGAGCAGTACTTC. Amino acids: CASKRPPPYEQYF.

The chain uses TRBV28 and TRBJ2-1; 10 bases agree with TRBD2. This CDR3 is built from 15 residues. V lost 2 bases, J lost 7 bases, and 5 bases stayed unmatched. Germline loops: CDR1 MDHEN, CDR2 SYDVKM. The CDR3 is CASSLDPAGGNEQFF. For the CDR3, the DNA is TGTGCCAGCAGTTTAGACCCAGCGGGAGGGAATGAGCAGTTCTTC.

J is TRBJ2-2 and V is TRBV29-1; no clear D. Germline V gives CDR1 SQVTM, CDR2 ANQGSEA. This CDR3 comprises 14 residues. Between the trimmed V and J ends, which lost 0 bases and 1 base, there was a span of 6 bases. CDR3 residues: CSVEDWRNTGELFF. Written as DNA, the CDR3 is TGCAGCGTTGAAGATTGGAGGAACACCGGGGAGCTGTTTTTT.

The chain is built from TRBV25-1 and TRBJ1-2; no definite D call. CDR1 and CDR2 (germline): MGHDK, SYGVNS. V was clipped by 5 bases and J by 7 bases, with 14 bases between them. This CDR3 is built from 13 residues. CDR3 nucleotides: TGTGCCAGCAGTAGAGACGAGAGGGTTGGCTACACCTTC. Translated: CASSRDERVGYTF.

CDR3 sequence reads: CASSLGERSTDTQYF. The DNA for the CDR3 is TGTGCCAGCAGCTTAGGTGAGAGGAGCACAGATACGCAGTATTTT. The chain recombines TRBV7-9 with TRBJ2-3; D is unresolved. V lost 1 base and J 0 bases, leaving 8 bases between the germline ends. Germline values: CDR1 SEHNR, CDR2 FQNEAQ (reference sequence). The CDR3 sequence is 15 residues long.

The chain links TRBV5-1 to TRBJ1-1, with D perhaps TRBD1 (6 bases). Germline lookup yields CDR1 SGHRS and CDR2 YFSETQ. V was clipped by 3 bases and J by 4 bases, with 19 bases between them. This CDR3 is 16 amino acids long. The CDR3 spells CASSSMPQGTGTEAFF. CDR3 coding DNA: TGCGCCAGCAGCTCGATGCCACAGGGAACGGGCACTGAAGCTTTCTTT.

J is TRBJ1-5 and V is TRBV6-6; possible D gene TRBD1, 5 bases. The CDR3 has 16 residues. The germline gives CDR1 MNHNY, CDR2 SVGAGI (reference sequence). Deletions cut 0 bases from V and 1 base from J, with 10 bases between. For the CDR3, the DNA is TGTGCCAGCAGTTACTCTTCAGGGAGGAGCAATCAGCCCCAGCATTTT. Residues: CASSYSSGRSNQPQHF.

CDR3 DNA: TGCAGCGTTGTCCCCGGGAGGGACTTCACCGGGGAGCTGTTTTTT. Amino acid sequence: CSVVPGRDFTGELFF. The V call is TRBV29-1, the J call TRBJ2-2, with 8 bases that match TRBD2. Germline V gives CDR1 SQVTM, CDR2 ANQGSEA. CDR3 length: 15 residues. Losses at the gene ends were 4 bases for V and 4 bases for J; bases not matched to a gene: 8.

This chain joins TRBV25-1 and TRBJ2-5; no clear D. The germline V and J ends were trimmed by 1 base and 7 bases, with 16 bases remaining between them. The germline gives CDR1 MGHDK, CDR2 SYGVNS. This CDR3 is 15 amino acids long. The CDR3 loop is CASSEFASRTRTQYF. CDR3 DNA sequence: TGTGCCAGCAGTGAATTTGCTTCGCGCACGAGGACCCAGTACTTC. The variable domain in full, completed from reference TRBV25-1 and TRBJ2-5, reads EADIYQTPRYLVIGTGKKITLECSQTMGHDKMYWYQQDPGMELHLIHYSYGVNSTEKGDLSSESTVSRIRTEHFPLTLESARPSHTSQYLCASSEFASRTRTQYFGPGTRLLVL.

DNA for the CDR3: TGTGCCATCGGTGGGGATCAAGAGACCCAGTACTTC. Protein: CAIGGDQETQYF. The genes are TRBV10-3 and TRBJ2-5; no reliable D call. This CDR3 has 12 residues. Germline lookup yields CDR1 ENHRY and CDR2 SYGVKD. The V gene lost 8 bases and the J gene lost 2 bases, with 9 bases spanning the gap.

The chain links TRBV7-9 to TRBJ2-6, with a possible D match to TRBD2 (5 bases). CDR3 size: 14 residues. Germline V lookup: CDR1 SEHNR, CDR2 FQNEAQ (reference sequence). Trimming removed 1 base at V and 18 bases at J, with 19 bases between. Here the CDR3 reads CASSLDIGVVSKTF. The CDR3 DNA is TGTGCCAGCAGCTTAGACATCGGGGTAGTCTCTAAGACTTTC.

The V call is TRBV4-1, the J call TRBJ1-5; D not resolved. Per the germline V gene, CDR1 is MGHRA and CDR2 is YSYEKL. The CDR3 is 17 residues long. The V end lost 0 bases, the J end lost 2 bases, and 14 bases lay between the germline ends. The CDR3 DNA reads TGCGCCAGCAGCCAAGATGTGGGAAATTTGGGCAATCAGCCCCAGCATTTT. It codes for CASSQDVGNLGNQPQHF.

This chain uses TRBV6-5 with TRBJ1-1; D ambiguous. The CDR3 runs to 14 residues. Germline CDR1 reads MNHEY; CDR2 reads SVGAGI. The ends were cut back, 0 bases at V and 1 base at J, with 6 bases in the middle. The CDR3 is CASSYSTRNTEAFF. CDR3 DNA: TGTGCCAGCAGTTACTCGACCAGGAACACTGAAGCTTTCTTT.

The chain carries TRBV29-1 and TRBJ2-7; TRBD1 is a possible D gene (5 bases). The V gene's germline CDR1 is SQVTM and CDR2 ANQGSEA. The CDR3 is 12 amino acids. Trimming removed 3 bases from V and 6 bases from J, with 12 bases in between. The DNA of the CDR3 is TGCAGCGTTGAGGCAGGGATCGGCGAGCAGTACTTC. It encodes CSVEAGIGEQYF.

The genes are TRBV4-2 and TRBJ2-2; D gene ambiguous. Per the germline V gene, CDR1 is LGHNA and CDR2 is YNFKEQ. The CDR3 is made up of 14 amino acids. V was pared by 0 bases and J by 12 bases, with 14 bases between. Here the CDR3 reads CASSQDKVAWKLFF. The CDR3 DNA reads TGTGCCAGCAGCCAAGATAAGGTGGCATGGAAGCTGTTTTTT.

This sequence joins TRBV5-6 and TRBJ2-7, with 9 bases lining up with TRBD2. Germline assignment: CDR1 SGHDT and CDR2 YYEEEE. CDR3 size: 17 residues. With V trimmed by 0 bases and J by 6 bases, 13 bases remained unmatched. The chain's CDR3 is CASSLATSGYYLVEQYF. The CDR3 nucleotides are TGTGCCAGCAGCTTGGCTACTAGCGGGTATTATCTCGTCGAGCAGTACTTC.

The gene calls are TRBV29-1 and TRBJ2-1; TRBD1 might be the D (6 bases). This CDR3 has 12 amino acids. Germline V CDR1 and CDR2: SQVTM, ANQGSEA. Trimming took 5 bases from V and 7 from J, leaving 12 bases between them. The CDR3 protein is CSVHGGPNEQFF. CDR3 sequence (DNA): TGCAGCGTTCATGGGGGCCCGAATGAGCAGTTCTTC.

The genes are TRBV13 and TRBJ2-7; a weak D match, TRBD2 (6 bases). V was trimmed by 4 bases and J by 4 bases, leaving 20 bases between them. CDR3 length equals 16 residues. Germline V lookup: CDR1 PRHDT, CDR2 FYEKMQ (reference sequence). CDR3: CASSSLMSGVWYEQYF. The CDR3 DNA reads as TGTGCCAGCAGCTCCCTTATGTCGGGAGTCTGGTACGAGCAGTACTTC.

The rearrangement links TRBV6-2 or TRBV6-3 to TRBJ2-5; D unclear. Germline V gives CDR1 MNHEY, CDR2 SVGEGT. Trimming removed 5 bases from V and 3 bases from J, with 13 bases in between. CDR3 size: 14 residues. This chain's CDR3 is CASSPPMRKETQYF. CDR3 in DNA: TGTGCCAGCAGTCCCCCGATGCGGAAAGAGACCCAGTACTTC.

The sample holds one count of this clonotype. The chain joins TRBV7-2 to TRBJ2-3; D remains unclear. The CDR3 sequence is 16 residues long. Trimming shortened V by 5 bases and J by 2 bases, and 17 bases separated the two germline ends. Per the germline V gene, CDR1 is SGHTA and CDR2 is FQGNSA. The DNA for the CDR3 is TGTGCCAGCAGCCCCAATTTGGGCGTCACCACAGATACGCAGTATTTT. This sequence encodes CASSPNLGVTTDTQYF.

The genes are TRBV19 and TRBJ2-5, with a possible D match to TRBD2 (5 bases). The CDR3 contains 14 residues. V dropped 4 bases and J dropped 1 base, with 10 bases sitting between them. CDR1 is LNHDA and CDR2 is SQIVND in the germline V gene (reference sequence). The CDR3 is CASSNLGSQETQYF. The CDR3, as DNA: TGTGCCAGTAGTAATCTGGGGAGCCAAGAGACCCAGTACTTC.

The chain uses TRBV15 and TRBJ2-1; TRBD2 might be the D (5 bases). The CDR3 consists of 16 residues. CDR1 is LNHNV and CDR2 is YYDKDF in the germline V gene (reference sequence). Trimming pared 2 bases from V and 1 base from J, leaving 12 bases between. CDR3 DNA: TGTGCCACCAGCAGACAAGGACTGGGATCCTACAATGAGCAGTTCTTC. As protein: CATSRQGLGSYNEQFF.